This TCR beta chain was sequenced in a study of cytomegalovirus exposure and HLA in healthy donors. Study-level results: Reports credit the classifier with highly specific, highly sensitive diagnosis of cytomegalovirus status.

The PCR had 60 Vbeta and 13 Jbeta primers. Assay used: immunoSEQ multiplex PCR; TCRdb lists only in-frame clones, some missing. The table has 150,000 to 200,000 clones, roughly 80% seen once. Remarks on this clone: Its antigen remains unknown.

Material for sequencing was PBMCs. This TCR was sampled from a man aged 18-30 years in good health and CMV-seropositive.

CDR3 coding DNA: TGTGCCAGCCGTACAGGGACCCAAAACAATCAGCCCCAGCATTTT. This codes for CASRTGTQNNQPQHF. The chain carries TRBV6-1 and TRBJ1-5; D is perhaps TRBD1 (6 bases). Trimming left V 8 bases short and J 3 bases short, with 17 bases between. Germline V gives CDR1 MNHNS, CDR2 SASEGT. The CDR3 has 15 amino acids.